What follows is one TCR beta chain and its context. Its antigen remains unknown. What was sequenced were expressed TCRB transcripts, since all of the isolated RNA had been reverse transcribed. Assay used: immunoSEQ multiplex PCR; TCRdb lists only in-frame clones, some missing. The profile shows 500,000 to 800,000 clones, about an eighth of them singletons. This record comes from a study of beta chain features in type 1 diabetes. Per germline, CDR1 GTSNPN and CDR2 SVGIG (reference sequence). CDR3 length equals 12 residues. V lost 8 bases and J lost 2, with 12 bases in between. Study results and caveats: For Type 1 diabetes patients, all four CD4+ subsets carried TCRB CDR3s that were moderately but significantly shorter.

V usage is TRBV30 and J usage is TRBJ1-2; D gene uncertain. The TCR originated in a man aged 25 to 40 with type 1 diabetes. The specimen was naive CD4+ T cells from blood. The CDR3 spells CASSQLNYGYTF. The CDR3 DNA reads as TGTGCCAGCTCGCAGCTCAACTATGGCTACACCTTC.